This entry features one T cell receptor beta chain sequence. This specimen belongs to a study of blood T cell repertoires in COVID-19. About the research overall: Sites across the United States, Italy and Spain contributed samples from acute and convalescent COVID-19. PBMCs, B-cell-depleted T cells, or T cells provided the cDNA or gDNA that made up the material.

Per the study methods: Reference gene primer amplification gave nucleated cell count estimates. Data came from immunoSEQ multiplex PCR; TCRdb stores just in-frame clones and leaves some out. From that table come the V and J calls and clone size; the DNA was used to work out D and trimming. There are about 97,000 clones in the sample; 70% to 90% occur only once, and just under 20% lies in the top ten. Trimming left V 0 bases short and J 3 bases short, with 8 bases between. CDR1 and CDR2 from the germline V gene are SQVTM and ANQGSEA. There are 13 residues in the CDR3. Sequenced input: peripheral blood. The chain employs TRBV29-1 and TRBJ1-2, with a possible D match to TRBD1 (6 bases). This receptor was identified in a human donor in a cohort sampled during active COVID-19. In nucleotides, the CDR3 is TGCAGCGTTGAAGACCCAGGGGACTATGGCTACACCTTC. Amino acid sequence: CSVEDPGDYGYTF.